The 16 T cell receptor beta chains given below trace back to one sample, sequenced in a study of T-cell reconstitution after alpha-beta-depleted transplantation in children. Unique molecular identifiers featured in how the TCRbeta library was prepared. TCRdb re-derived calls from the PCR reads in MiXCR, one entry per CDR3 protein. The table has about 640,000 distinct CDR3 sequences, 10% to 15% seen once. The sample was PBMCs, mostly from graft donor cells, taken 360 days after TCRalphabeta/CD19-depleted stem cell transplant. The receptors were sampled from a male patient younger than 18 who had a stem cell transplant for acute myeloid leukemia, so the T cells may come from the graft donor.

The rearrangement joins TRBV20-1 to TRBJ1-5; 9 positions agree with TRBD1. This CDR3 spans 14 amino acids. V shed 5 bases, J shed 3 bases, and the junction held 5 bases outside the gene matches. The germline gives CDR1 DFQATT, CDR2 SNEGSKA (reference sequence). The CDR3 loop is CSAVQGADNQPQHF. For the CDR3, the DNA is TGCAGTGCTGTACAGGGGGCCGACAATCAGCCCCAGCATTTT.

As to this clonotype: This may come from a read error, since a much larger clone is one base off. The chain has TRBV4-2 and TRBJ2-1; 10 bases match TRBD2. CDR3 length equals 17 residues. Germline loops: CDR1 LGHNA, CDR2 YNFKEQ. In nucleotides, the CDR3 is TGTGCCAGCAGCCAAGATCGGCTAGCGGGAGTGTCCGATGAGGAGTTCTTC. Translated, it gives CASSQDRLAGVSDEEFF.

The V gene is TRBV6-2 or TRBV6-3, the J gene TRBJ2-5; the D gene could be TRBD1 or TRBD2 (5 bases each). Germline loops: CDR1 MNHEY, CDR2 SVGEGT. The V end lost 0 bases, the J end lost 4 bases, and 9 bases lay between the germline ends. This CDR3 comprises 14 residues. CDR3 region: CASSYSGVGETQYF. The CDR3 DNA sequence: TGTGCCAGCAGTTACTCGGGGGTAGGAGAGACCCAGTACTTC.

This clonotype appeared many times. DNA for the CDR3: TGCAGTGCTAGCAGCCGGGCCTACGAGCAGTACTTC. Its protein product is CSASSRAYEQYF. The J gene is TRBJ2-7, the V gene TRBV20-1; D is unclear. V dropped 3 bases and J dropped 2 bases, with 8 bases sitting between them. Germline V CDR1 and CDR2: DFQATT, SNEGSKA (reference sequence). This CDR3 region has 12 residues.

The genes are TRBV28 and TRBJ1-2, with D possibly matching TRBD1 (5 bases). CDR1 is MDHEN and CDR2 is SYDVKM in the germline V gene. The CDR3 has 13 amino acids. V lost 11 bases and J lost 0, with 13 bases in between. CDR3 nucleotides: TGTGCCTTGGGTCGGACAACTAACTATGGCTACACCTTC. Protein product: CALGRTTNYGYTF.

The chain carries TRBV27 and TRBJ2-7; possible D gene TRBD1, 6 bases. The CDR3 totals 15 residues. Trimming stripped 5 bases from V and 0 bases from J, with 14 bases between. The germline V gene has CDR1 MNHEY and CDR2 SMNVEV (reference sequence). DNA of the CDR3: TGTGCCAGCAGTGTACTAGGACAGTTCTCCTACGAGCAGTACTTC. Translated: CASSVLGQFSYEQYF.

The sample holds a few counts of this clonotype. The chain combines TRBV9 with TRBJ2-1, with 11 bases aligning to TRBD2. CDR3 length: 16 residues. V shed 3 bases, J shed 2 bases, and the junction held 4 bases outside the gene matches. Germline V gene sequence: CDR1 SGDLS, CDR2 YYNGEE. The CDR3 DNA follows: TGTGCCAGCAGCGCGGGGACTAGCGGAACCTACAATGAGCAGTTCTTC. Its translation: CASSAGTSGTYNEQFF.

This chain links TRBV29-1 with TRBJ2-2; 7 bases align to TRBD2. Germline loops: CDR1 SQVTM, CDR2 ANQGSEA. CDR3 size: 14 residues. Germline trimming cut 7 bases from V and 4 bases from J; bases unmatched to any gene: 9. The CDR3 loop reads CSAGGLAVTGELFF. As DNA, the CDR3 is TGCAGCGCGGGGGGTCTAGCCGTCACCGGGGAGCTGTTTTTT.

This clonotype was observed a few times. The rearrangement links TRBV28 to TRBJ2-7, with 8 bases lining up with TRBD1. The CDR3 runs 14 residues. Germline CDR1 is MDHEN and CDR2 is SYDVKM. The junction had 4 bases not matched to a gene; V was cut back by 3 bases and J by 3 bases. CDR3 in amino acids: CASSLEQGVYEQYF. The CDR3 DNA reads TGTGCCAGCAGTTTGGAACAGGGGGTCTACGAGCAGTACTTC. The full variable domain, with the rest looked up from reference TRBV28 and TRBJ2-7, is DVKVTQSSRYLVKRTGEKVFLECVQDMDHENMFWYRQDPGLGLRLIYFSYDVKMKEKGDIPEGYSVSREKKERFSLILESASTNQTSMYLCASSLEQGVYEQYFGPGTRLTVT.

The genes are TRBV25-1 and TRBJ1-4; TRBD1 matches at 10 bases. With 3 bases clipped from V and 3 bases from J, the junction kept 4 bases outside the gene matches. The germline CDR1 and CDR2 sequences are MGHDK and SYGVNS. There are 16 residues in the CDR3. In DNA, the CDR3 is TGTGCCAGCAGTGAGGGACAGGGGATCGCTAATGAAAAACTGTTTTTT. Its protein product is CASSEGQGIANEKLFF.

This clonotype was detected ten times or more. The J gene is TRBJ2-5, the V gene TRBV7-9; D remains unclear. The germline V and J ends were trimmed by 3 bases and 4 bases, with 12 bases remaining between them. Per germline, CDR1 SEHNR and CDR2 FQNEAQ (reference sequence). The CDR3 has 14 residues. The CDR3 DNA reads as TGTGCCAGCAGCTTTCTGGTTCCCGGAGAGACCCAGTACTTC. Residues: CASSFLVPGETQYF.

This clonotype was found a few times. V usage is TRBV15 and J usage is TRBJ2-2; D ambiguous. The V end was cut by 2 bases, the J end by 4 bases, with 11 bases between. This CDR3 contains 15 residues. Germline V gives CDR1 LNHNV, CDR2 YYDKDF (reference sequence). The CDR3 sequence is CATSRPRRLTGELFF. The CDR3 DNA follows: TGTGCCACCAGCAGACCCCGACGGCTCACCGGGGAGCTGTTTTTT.

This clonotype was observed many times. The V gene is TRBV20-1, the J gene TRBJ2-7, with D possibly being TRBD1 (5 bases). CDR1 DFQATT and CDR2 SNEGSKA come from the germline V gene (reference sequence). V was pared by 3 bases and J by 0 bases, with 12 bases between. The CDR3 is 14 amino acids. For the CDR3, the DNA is TGCAGTGCTAGGGGTGCAGGGCGCTCCTACGAGCAGTACTTC. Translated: CSARGAGRSYEQYF.

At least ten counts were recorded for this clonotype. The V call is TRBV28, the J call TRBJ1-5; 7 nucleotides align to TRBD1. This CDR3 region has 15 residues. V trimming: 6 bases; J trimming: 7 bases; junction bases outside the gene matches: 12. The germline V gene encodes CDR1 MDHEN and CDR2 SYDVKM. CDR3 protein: CASSSDDRARQPQHF. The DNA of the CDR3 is TGTGCCAGCAGCTCCGATGACAGGGCTAGACAGCCCCAGCATTTT.

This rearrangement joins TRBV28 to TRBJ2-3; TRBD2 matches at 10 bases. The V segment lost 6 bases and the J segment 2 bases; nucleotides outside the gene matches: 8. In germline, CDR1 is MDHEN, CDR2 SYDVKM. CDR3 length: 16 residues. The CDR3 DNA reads TGTGCCAGCAGAACCCCCCTAGCGGGGGCCACAGATACGCAGTATTTT. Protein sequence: CASRTPLAGATDTQYF.

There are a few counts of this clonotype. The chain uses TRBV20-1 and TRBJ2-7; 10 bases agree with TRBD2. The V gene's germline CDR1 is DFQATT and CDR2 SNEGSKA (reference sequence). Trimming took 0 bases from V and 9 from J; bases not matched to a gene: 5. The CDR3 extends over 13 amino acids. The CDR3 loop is CSARDKASGGQYF. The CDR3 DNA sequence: TGCAGTGCTAGAGATAAGGCTAGCGGGGGGCAGTACTTC.